The clone carrying this TCR beta chain was detected only a few times. Its antigen is currently unknown. This entry belongs to a study of T-cell memory formation after mild COVID-19. Study-level background: TCR clusters largely stayed donor specific.

Overall study results and limits: Memory from before infection featured some responding clones, which suggests cross-reactive memory joined.

5'RACE, which relied on constant-segment primers, yielded TCR alpha and TCR beta cDNA libraries carrying sample barcodes and UMIs. TCRdb independently ran MiXCR on the 5' RACE reads; one entry per CDR3 protein. This sample has about 260,000 distinct CDR3 sequences; around 16% occur once, and the top ten carry about a fifth. Sequencing was done on a sample of PBMCs or a T cell subset sorted from them (not recorded which). The origin of this receptor is a young man who had mild COVID-19 (a few samples of this study predate the infection). Cell type and time point are not known.

The CDR3 DNA reads as TGCAGTGCTAGAGAGTGGCGACGGTTGAACACTGAAGCTTTCTTT. The encoded protein is CSAREWRRLNTEAFF. The genes are TRBV20-1 and TRBJ1-1; D is unclear. The CDR3 consists of 15 residues. V lost 0 bases to trimming and J lost 0 bases, with 11 bases between them. In germline, CDR1 is DFQATT, CDR2 SNEGSKA (reference sequence).